These 13 T cell receptor beta chains share one sample of origin, sequenced in a study of cytomegalovirus exposure and HLA in healthy donors. Both 60 Vbeta primers and 13 Jbeta primers went into the PCR. Here immunoSEQ multiplex PCR was the method, and the copy in TCRdb shows in-frame clones only, minus some. The sample lists approximately 170,000 clones, approximately 81% occurring once. The source material was PBMCs. These receptors were obtained from a male donor in good health and CMV-seronegative.

This clone came up a few times. The chain links TRBV11-2 to TRBJ2-3; D not resolved. With 4 bases removed from V and 12 bases from J, the gap between germline ends came to 11 bases. CDR3 size: 11 residues. Germline V CDR1 and CDR2: SGHAT, FQNNGV. CDR3 coding DNA: TGTGCCAGCAGCTCCCGAGATCCCCAGTATTTT. It encodes CASSSRDPQYF.

This chain links TRBV28 with TRBJ1-2; 9 bases are a match to TRBD1. Germline V lookup: CDR1 MDHEN, CDR2 SYDVKM. With 4 bases clipped from V and 6 bases from J, the junction kept 6 bases outside the gene matches. The CDR3 has 14 amino acids. Here the CDR3 DNA reads TGTGCCAGCAGTTACCCTGACAGGGGGGATGGCTACACCTTC. Its protein is CASSYPDRGDGYTF.

This chain connects TRBV7-9 to TRBJ2-5; D call uncertain. Gene TRBJ2-7 matches the end of the DNA better, so the J call may be wrong. The CDR3 consists of 12 residues. Germline V gene data show CDR1 as SEHNR and CDR2 as FQNEAQ (reference sequence). The CDR3 coding sequence is TGTGCCAGCAGCTTAGGGTACCACGAGCAGTACTTC. Its protein is CASSLGYHEQYF.

The chain joins TRBV4-1 to TRBJ2-7; the match to TRBD2 covers 7 bases. The CDR3 runs 14 residues. V gave up 4 bases and J gave up 3 bases; unmatched junction bases: 6. Germline V gene data show CDR1 as MGHRA and CDR2 as YSYEKL. CDR3 in amino acids: CASSLAGPFYEQYF. The CDR3, as DNA: TGCGCCAGCAGCCTAGCGGGTCCCTTCTACGAGCAGTACTTC.

CDR3 in amino acids: CASSLDRVYPSEQYF. Written as DNA, the CDR3 is TGTGCCAGCAGCTTAGACAGGGTATATCCCTCCGAGCAGTACTTC. This chain uses TRBV7-2 with TRBJ2-7; TRBD1 might be the D (6 bases). CDR1 is SGHTA, CDR2 FQGNSA, per germline. The germline V and J ends were trimmed by 1 base and 6 bases, with 16 bases remaining between them. The CDR3 covers 15 residues.

The chain combines TRBV9 with TRBJ2-2; D is possibly TRBD2 (7 bases). Trimming pared 2 bases from V and 5 bases from J, leaving 19 bases between. This CDR3 has 17 residues. CDR1 and CDR2 from the germline V gene are SGDLS and YYNGEE. DNA of the CDR3: TGTGCCAGCAGCGTCGGGGCGGGGGCCCGGGATACCGGGGAGCTGTTTTTT. Translation: CASSVGAGARDTGELFF. The entire variable domain, with the rest obtained from reference TRBV9 and TRBJ2-2, is as follows: DSGVTQTPKHLITATGQRVTLRCSPRSGDLSVYWYQQSLDQGLQFLIQYYNGEERAKGNILERFSAQQFPDLHSELNLSSLELGDSALYFCASSVGAGARDTGELFFGEGSRLTVL.

This clone was observed a handful of times. V usage is TRBV6-1 and J usage is TRBJ1-2; D not resolved. CDR3 size: 12 residues. Germline V gene data show CDR1 as MNHNS and CDR2 as SASEGT. Trimming removed 0 bases from V and 8 bases from J, with 7 bases in between. The CDR3 is CASSEALLGYTF. The CDR3, as DNA: TGTGCCAGCAGTGAAGCATTACTGGGCTACACCTTC.

Written as DNA, the CDR3 is TGTGCCAGCAGCCTAGACAGAATGAACACTGAAGCTTTCTTT. Protein sequence: CASSLDRMNTEAFF. V and J are TRBV6-1 and TRBJ1-1; D is possibly TRBD1 (5 bases). V shed 6 bases and J shed 0 bases, with 11 bases lying between them. Germline CDR1 reads MNHNS; CDR2 reads SASEGT. CDR3 size: 14 residues.

Only one count was recorded for this clone. V usage is TRBV6-5 and J usage is TRBJ1-5, with 10 bases fitting TRBD1. Germline CDR1 MNHEY, CDR2 SVGAGI. Losses at the gene ends were 6 bases for V and 7 bases for J; bases not matched to a gene: 9. The CDR3 totals 15 residues. The CDR3 region has the DNA TGTGCCAGCAGCACACGACAGGGGGCAGGGCAGCCCCAGCATTTT. Translating gives CASSTRQGAGQPQHF.

The chain combines TRBV11-3 with TRBJ2-1; 16 bases line up with TRBD2. Germline V gives CDR1 SGHNT, CDR2 YENEEA. The CDR3 is made up of 18 amino acids. With 5 bases clipped from V and 0 bases from J, the junction kept 4 bases outside the gene matches. The CDR3 sequence: CASSPGLAGGGSYNEQFF. The DNA for the CDR3 is TGTGCCAGCAGCCCGGGACTAGCGGGAGGGGGCTCCTACAATGAGCAGTTCTTC.

The J gene is TRBJ2-4, the V gene TRBV2, with TRBD2 matching over 14 bases. This CDR3 region has 18 residues. Looked up from germline, CDR1 is SNHLY and CDR2 is FYNNEI. Trimming at V came to 6 bases and at J to 3 bases, leaving 10 bases not matched to a gene. The CDR3 spells CASRPGLAGVGGKNIQYF. For the CDR3, the DNA is TGTGCCAGCAGGCCGGGACTAGCGGGGGTCGGTGGCAAAAACATTCAGTACTTC.

This chain links TRBV27 with TRBJ1-2; tentative D call: TRBD1 (5 bases). There are 14 residues in the CDR3. The V gene's germline CDR1 is MNHEY and CDR2 SMNVEV (reference sequence). The V gene lost 3 bases and the J gene lost 2 bases, with 10 bases spanning the gap. This CDR3 is CASSFGASNYGYTF. The CDR3 DNA reads TGTGCCAGCAGTTTTGGGGCAAGCAACTATGGCTACACCTTC.

The chain couples TRBV18 to TRBJ1-4; D call uncertain. The germline V and J ends were trimmed by 3 bases and 6 bases, with 11 bases remaining between them. This CDR3 has 14 residues. The V gene's germline CDR1 is KGHSH and CDR2 LQKENI. The CDR3 coding sequence is TGTGCCAGCTCACCCCCCGCGCAGGATGAAAAACTGTTTTTT. It yields the protein CASSPPAQDEKLFF.